This TCR beta chain emerged from a study of regulatory T cells. Whole-study results and caveats: Compared with autologous conventional CD4+ cells and control regulatory cells, CD3G-deficient regulatory T cells showed reduced diversity.

Amplification used 52 TRBV primers and 13 TRBJ primers. This table comes from immunoSEQ multiplex PCR, and its TCRdb copy is limited to in-frame clones, with some not included. The sample holds a few thousand clones, about 95% seen once. With respect to this clone: Its antigen is undetermined.

This clonotype was sampled from a person between 18 and 35 years old with CD3G deficiency. Input material: CD4+ Tregs sorted from blood.

CDR3 amino acids: CASSSPVSGRKRGELFF. The CDR3 region has the DNA TGTGCCAGCAGTTCCCCGGTTAGCGGGAGGAAGAGGGGGGAGCTGTTTTTT. The gene calls are TRBV28 and TRBJ2-2; TRBD2 matches at 10 bases. CDR3 length: 17 amino acids. J gave up 8 bases and V 4 bases, and 13 bases lay outside the gene matches. Germline values: CDR1 MDHEN, CDR2 SYDVKM.